This TCR beta chain derives from a study of control samples from healthy donors and cancer patients. Trimming took off 0 bases at V and 3 bases at J, with 8 bases between the two ends. The CDR3 loop spans 13 amino acids. In germline, CDR1 is GTSNPN, CDR2 SVGIG (reference sequence). Clones were read by immunoSEQ multiplex PCR, and TCRdb kept only the in-frame ones, dropping some. The table lists around 82,000 clones, around 89% of them singletons. Sample: blood. The source of this sequence is a middle-aged man in good health. This chain joins TRBV30 and TRBJ2-5, with unresolved D. The chain's CDR3 is CAWSVPHEETQYF. CDR3 sequence (DNA): TGTGCCTGGAGTGTACCCCACGAAGAGACCCAGTACTTC.